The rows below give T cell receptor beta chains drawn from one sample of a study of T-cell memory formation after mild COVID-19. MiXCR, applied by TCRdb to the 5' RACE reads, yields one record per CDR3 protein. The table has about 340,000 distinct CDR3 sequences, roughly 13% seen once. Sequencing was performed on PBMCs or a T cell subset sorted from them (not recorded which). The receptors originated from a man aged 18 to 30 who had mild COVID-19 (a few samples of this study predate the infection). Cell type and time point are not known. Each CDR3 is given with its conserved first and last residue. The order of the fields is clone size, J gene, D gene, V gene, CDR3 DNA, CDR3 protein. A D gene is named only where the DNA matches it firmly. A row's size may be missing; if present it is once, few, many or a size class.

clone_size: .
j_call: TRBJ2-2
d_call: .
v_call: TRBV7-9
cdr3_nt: TGTGCCAGCAGCTTACCGGGGTATCGAAACACCGGGGAGCTGTTTTTT
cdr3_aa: CASSLPGYRNTGELFF

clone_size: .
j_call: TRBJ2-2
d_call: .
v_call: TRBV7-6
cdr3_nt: TGTGCCAGCAGCTTCTTCCCGGGCGAGACTTCCACCGGGGAGCTGTTTTTT
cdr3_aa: CASSFFPGETSTGELFF

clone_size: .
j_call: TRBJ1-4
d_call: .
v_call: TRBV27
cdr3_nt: TGTGCCAGCAGGGGGGTCGGTGAAAAACTGTTTTTT
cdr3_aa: CASRGVGEKLFF

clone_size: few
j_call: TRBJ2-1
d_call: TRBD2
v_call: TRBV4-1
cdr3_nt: TGCGCCAGCAGCCCTCGGGAATCTAGCGGGGGCTATGAGCAGTTCTTC
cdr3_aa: CASSPRESSGGYEQFF

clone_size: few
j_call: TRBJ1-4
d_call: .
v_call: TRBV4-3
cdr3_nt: TGCGCCAGCAGCCAGCCCTTGGGAGGCCGCGATGAAAAACTGTTTTTT
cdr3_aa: CASSQPLGGRDEKLFF

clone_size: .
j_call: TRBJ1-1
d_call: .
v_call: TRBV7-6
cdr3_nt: TGTGCCAGCAGAGGGGGGCTAAGGGACACTGAAGCTTTCTTT
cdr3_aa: CASRGGLRDTEAFF

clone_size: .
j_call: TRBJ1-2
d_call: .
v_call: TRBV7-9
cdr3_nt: TGTGCCAGCAGCTTAACAGTCTCCGAGCCTACCTACACCTTC
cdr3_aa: CASSLTVSEPTYTF

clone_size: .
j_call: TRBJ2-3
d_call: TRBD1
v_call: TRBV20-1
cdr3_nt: TGCAGTGCTAGAGCCCTGGGACAGAGCACAGATACGCAGTATTTT
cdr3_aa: CSARALGQSTDTQYF

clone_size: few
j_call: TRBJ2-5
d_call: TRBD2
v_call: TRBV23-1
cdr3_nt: TGCGCCGGAACCGGGACTAGCGGGGGGGCCGGGCAAGAGACCCAGTACTTC
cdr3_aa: CAGTGTSGGAGQETQYF

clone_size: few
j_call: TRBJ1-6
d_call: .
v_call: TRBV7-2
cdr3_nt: TGTGCCAGCAGAATAGAGAGGGATTCACCCCTCCACTTT
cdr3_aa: CASRIERDSPLHF

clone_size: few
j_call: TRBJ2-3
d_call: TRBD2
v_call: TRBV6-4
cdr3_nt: TGTGCCAGCAGTGAAATTAGCGGGGGCACAGATACGCAGTATTTT
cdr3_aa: CASSEISGGTDTQYF

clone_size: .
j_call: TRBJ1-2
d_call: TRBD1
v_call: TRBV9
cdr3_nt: TGTGCCAGCAGCTACTTCCAAACAGGGGGCGGTGGCTACACCTTC
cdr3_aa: CASSYFQTGGGGYTF

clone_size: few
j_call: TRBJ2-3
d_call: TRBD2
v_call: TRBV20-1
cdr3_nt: TGCAGTGCTAGACTAGCGGGGGGGGTATCGCAGTATTTT
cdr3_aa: CSARLAGGVSQYF

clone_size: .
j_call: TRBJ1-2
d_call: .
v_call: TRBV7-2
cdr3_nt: TGTGCCAGCAGTTCCCGACGGCCCTTAGGGGGCTACACCTTC
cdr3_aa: CASSSRRPLGGYTF

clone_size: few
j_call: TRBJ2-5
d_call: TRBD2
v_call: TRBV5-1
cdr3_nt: TGCGCCAGCAGCTTGGGCCGAGGGCGGGGGGAGACCCAGTACTTC
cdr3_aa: CASSLGRGRGETQYF

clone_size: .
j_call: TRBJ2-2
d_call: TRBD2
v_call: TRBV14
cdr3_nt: TGTGCCAGCAGCCCAGGGCCTAGCGGGCTAACCGGGGAGCTGTTTTTT
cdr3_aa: CASSPGPSGLTGELFF

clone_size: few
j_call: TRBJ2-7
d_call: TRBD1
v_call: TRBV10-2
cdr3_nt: TGCGCCAGCACAGGGGGCTACGAGCAGTACTTC
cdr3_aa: CASTGGYEQYF

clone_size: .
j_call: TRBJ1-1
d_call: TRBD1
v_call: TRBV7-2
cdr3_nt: TGTGCCAGCCTATACTTCGGACAGGGGACTGAAGCTTTCTTT
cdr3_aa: CASLYFGQGTEAFF

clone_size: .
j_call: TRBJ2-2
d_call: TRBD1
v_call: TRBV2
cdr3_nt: TGTGCCAGCAGGTCCCGGGACAGGGGGTCCTACACCGGGGAGCTGTTTTTT
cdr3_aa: CASRSRDRGSYTGELFF

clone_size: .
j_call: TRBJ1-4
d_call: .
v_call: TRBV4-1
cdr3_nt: TGCGCCAGCAGCCAAGAAGGGTGGGGTGGGGGAACTAATGAAAAACTGTTTTTT
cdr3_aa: CASSQEGWGGGTNEKLFF

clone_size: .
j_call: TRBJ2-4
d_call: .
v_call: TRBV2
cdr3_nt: TGTGCCAGCAGTGAAGAGCAAGCCAAAAACATTCAGTACTTC
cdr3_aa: CASSEEQAKNIQYF

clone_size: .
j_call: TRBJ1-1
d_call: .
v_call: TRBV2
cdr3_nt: TGTGCCAGCTGGGGCAGGGCGAACACTGAAGCTTTCTTT
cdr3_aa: CASWGRANTEAFF

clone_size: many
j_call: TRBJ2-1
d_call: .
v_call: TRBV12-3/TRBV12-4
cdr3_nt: TGTGCCAGCAGTTGGGGGTCGTGGGACCAGTTCTTC
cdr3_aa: CASSWGSWDQFF

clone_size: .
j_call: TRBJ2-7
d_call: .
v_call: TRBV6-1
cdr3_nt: TGTGCCAGCAGGGGCAGGGTCAACTACGAGCAGTACTTC
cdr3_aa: CASRGRVNYEQYF

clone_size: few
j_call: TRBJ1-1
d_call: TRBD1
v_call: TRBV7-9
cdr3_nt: TGTGCCAGCAGCTTATTGGACAGGGAAGCTTTCTTT
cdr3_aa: CASSLLDREAFF

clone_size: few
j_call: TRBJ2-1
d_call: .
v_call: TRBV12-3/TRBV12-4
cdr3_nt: TGTGCCAGCAGTTTAGTTAGAAACAATGAGCAGTTCTTC
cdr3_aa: CASSLVRNNEQFF

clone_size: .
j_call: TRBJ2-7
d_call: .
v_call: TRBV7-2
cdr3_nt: TGTGCCAGCAGCTGGCGAGACTACGAGCAGTACTTC
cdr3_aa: CASSWRDYEQYF

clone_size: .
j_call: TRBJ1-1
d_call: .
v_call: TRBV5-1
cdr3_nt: TGCGCCAGCAGCTCATTGGCCGATTGGAGGACTGAAGCTTTCTTT
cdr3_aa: CASSSLADWRTEAFF

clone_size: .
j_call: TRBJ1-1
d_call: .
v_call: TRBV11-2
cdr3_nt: TGTGCCAGCAGCTTACGACAGTTCGCTGAAGCTTTCTTT
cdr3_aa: CASSLRQFAEAFF

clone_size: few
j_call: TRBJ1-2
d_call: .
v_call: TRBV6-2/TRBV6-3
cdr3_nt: TGTGCCAGCAGACTCCGGACGGACCTTTATGGCTACACCTTC
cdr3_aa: CASRLRTDLYGYTF

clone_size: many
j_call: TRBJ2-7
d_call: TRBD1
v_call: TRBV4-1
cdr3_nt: TGCGCCAGCAGCCAAGGACAGGGGTATGACGAGCAGTACTTC
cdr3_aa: CASSQGQGYDEQYF

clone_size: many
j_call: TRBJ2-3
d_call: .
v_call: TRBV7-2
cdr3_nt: TGTGCCAGCAGCTTCGCAGGACTTTTTACAGATACGCAGTATTTT
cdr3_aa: CASSFAGLFTDTQYF

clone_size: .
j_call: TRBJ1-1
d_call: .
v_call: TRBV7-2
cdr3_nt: TGTGCCAGCAGCACCCGGGACGACCTCACACGGGTAGCTTTCTTT
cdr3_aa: CASSTRDDLTRVAFF

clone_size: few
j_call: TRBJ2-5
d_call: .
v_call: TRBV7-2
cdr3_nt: TGTGCCAGCAGCCACCCAGGGGGGAGAGAGACCCAGTACTTC
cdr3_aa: CASSHPGGRETQYF

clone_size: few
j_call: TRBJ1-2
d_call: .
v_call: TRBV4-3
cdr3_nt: TGCGCCAGCAGCCAAGTTGGGGGATCTTCCATCTATGGCTACACCTTC
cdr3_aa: CASSQVGGSSIYGYTF

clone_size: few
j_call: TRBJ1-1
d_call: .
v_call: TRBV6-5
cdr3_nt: TGTGCCAGCAGTTACTCGTGGGGAGGAGGGACTGAAGCTTTCTTT
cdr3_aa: CASSYSWGGGTEAFF

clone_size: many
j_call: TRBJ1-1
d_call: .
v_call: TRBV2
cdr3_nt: TGTGCCAGCAGGGGAGGGGCCCGGGACACTGAAGCTTTCTTT
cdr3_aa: CASRGGARDTEAFF

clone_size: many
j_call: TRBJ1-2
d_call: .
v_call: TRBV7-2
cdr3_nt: TGTGCCAGCAGCTCGTACGGGAGTGGCTACACCTTC
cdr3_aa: CASSSYGSGYTF

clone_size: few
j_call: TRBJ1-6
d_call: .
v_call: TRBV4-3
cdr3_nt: TGCGCCAGCAGCCTATCACAGGGTACTCGGTCACCCCTCCACTTT
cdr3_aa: CASSLSQGTRSPLHF

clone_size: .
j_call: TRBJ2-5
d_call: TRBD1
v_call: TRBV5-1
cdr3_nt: TGCGCCAGCAGCAAGCGGACAGGGCTCGAAGAGACCCAGTACTTC
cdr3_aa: CASSKRTGLEETQYF

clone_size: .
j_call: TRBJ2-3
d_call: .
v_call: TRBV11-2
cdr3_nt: TGTGCCAGCAGCTTAGTATATGGTCCCACAGATACGCAGTATTTT
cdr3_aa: CASSLVYGPTDTQYF

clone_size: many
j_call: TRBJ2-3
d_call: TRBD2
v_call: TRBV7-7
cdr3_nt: TGTGCCAGCAGTCGGGGGGGCCCTAGCACAGATACGCAGTATTTT
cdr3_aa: CASSRGGPSTDTQYF

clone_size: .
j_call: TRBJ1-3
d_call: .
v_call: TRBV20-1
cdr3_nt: TGCAGTGCCAGAAAGGGGGGCGCTGGAAACACCATATATTTT
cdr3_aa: CSARKGGAGNTIYF

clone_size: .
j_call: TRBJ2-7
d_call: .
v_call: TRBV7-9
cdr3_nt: TGTGCCAGCAGCTTAGTCGGTAGGGGCTACGAGCAGTACTTC
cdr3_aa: CASSLVGRGYEQYF

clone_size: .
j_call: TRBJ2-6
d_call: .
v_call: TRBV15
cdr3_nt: TGTGCCACCAGCAGAGATAAATCCGGGGCCAACGTCCTGACTTTC
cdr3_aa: CATSRDKSGANVLTF

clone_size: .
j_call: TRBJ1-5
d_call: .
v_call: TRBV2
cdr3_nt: TGTGCCAGCAGCCTTGATATCCAGCCCCAGCATTTT
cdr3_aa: CASSLDIQPQHF

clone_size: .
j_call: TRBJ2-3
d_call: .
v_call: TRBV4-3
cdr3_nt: TGCGCCAGCAGCCGACAAGTTGGGATATCGAGCACGCCAGATACGCAGTATTTT
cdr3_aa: CASSRQVGISSTPDTQYF

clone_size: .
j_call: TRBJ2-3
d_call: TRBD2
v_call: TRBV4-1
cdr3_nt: TGCGCCAGCAGCGCCCGCAACGGGGGGAGGGCAGATACGCAGTATTTT
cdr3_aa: CASSARNGGRADTQYF

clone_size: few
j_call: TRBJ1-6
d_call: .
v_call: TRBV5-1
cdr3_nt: TGCGCCAGCAGCTTGGAGGCGGATTCACCCCTCCACTTT
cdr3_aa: CASSLEADSPLHF

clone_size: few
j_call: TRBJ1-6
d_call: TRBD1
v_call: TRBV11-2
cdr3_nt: TGTGCCAGCAGCTTAAACCGGGACAGACTTTCACCCCTCCACTTT
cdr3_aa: CASSLNRDRLSPLHF

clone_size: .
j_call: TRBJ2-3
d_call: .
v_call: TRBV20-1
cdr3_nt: TGCAGTGCTAGAGATGTGGGCAGGGCGACAGATACGCAGTATTTT
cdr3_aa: CSARDVGRATDTQYF